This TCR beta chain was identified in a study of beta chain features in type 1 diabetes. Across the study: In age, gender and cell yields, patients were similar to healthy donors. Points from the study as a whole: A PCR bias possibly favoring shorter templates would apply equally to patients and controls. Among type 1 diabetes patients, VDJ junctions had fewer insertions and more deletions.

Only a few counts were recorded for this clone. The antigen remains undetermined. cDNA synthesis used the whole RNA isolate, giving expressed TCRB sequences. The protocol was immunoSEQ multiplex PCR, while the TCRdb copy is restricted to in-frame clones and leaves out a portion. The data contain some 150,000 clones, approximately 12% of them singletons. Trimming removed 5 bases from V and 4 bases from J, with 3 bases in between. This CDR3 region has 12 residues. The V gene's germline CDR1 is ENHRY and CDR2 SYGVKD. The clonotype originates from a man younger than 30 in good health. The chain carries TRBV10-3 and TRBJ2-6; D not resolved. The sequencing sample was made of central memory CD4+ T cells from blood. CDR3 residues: CAISLGANVLTF. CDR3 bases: TGTGCCATCAGTCTGGGGGCCAACGTCCTGACTTTC.